This T cell receptor beta chain was recovered during a study of identical twins. MiXCR, run by TCRdb on the 5' RACE reads, gives a single entry per CDR3 protein. The sample yields around 670,000 distinct CDR3 sequences, 6.1% seen once. In every case, the donor was a healthy Caucasian. Many counts were recorded for this clonotype. CDR3 length equals 13 residues. CDR1 is SGHRS and CDR2 is YFSETQ in the germline V gene. The V end was cut by 5 bases, the J end by 8 bases, with 16 bases between. Sequencing input: naive T cells sorted from blood. The chain has TRBV5-1 and TRBJ1-1; D gene uncertain. This clonotype originated in a man aged 18 to 30 in good health. The CDR3: CASRPLDRAEAFF. The CDR3 DNA reads TGCGCCAGCAGGCCCCTCGATAGGGCGGAAGCTTTCTTT.